This TCR beta chain was captured in a study of blood T cell repertoires in COVID-19. Germline-derived CDR1 and CDR2 are KGHSH and LQKENI. J lost 2 bases, V lost 2 bases, and 2 bases had no gene match. The length of the CDR3 is 15 residues. Profiled with immunoSEQ multiplex PCR; TCRdb holds only in-frame clones, not every one. Found here are 150,000 to 200,000 clones, roughly 90% of them singletons; the top ten hold 6.5% to 8.5%. The sequence was collected from a woman in her forties or fifties who had recovered from COVID-19. The material sequenced was PBMCs or T cells enriched from blood (not recorded which). The V gene is TRBV18, the J gene TRBJ1-5, with TRBD1 identical over 8 bases. The CDR3 bases are TGTGCCAGCTCACCAGTACAGGGGGGCAATCAGCCCCAGCATTTT. Translating gives CASSPVQGGNQPQHF.